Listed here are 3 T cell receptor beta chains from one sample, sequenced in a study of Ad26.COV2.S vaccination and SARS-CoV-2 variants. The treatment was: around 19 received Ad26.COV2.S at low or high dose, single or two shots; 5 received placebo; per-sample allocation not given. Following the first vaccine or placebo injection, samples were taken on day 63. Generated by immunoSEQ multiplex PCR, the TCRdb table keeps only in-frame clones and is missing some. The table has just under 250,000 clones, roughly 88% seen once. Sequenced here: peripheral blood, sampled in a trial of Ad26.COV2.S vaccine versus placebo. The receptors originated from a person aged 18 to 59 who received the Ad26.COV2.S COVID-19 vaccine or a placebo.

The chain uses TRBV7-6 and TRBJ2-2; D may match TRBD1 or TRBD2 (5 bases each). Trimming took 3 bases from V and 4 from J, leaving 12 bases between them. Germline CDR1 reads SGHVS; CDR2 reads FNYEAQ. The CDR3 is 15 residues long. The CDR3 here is CASSLLTGGTGELFF. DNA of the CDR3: TGTGCCAGCAGCTTGCTGACTGGGGGCACCGGGGAGCTGTTTTTT.

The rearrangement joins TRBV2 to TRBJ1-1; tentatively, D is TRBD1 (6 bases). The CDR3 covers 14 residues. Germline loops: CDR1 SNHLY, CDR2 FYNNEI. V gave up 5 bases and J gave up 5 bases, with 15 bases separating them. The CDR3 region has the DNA TGTGCCAGCAGTCCACAGGGTTGGAGGACTGAAGCTTTCTTT. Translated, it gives CASSPQGWRTEAFF.

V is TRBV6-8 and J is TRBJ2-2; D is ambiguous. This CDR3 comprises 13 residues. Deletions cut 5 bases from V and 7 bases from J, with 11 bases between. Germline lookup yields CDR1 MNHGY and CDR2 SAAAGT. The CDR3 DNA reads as TGTGCCAGCAGTACTACAGTGGGCGGGGAGCTGTTTTTT. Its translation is CASSTTVGGELFF.